This T cell receptor (beta chain) is from a study of CD8+CD57+ T cells in acquired aplastic anemia. Points from the study as a whole: Patients versus controls showed no significant CD8+ Simpson's diversity difference. Approximately 30 CD8+ CDR3 sequences were shared between patients and controls.

Germline V CDR1 and CDR2: SGHAT, FQDESV (reference sequence). This CDR3 contains 15 residues. V was pared by 3 bases and J by 6 bases, with 4 bases of the junction left unmatched. Those patients picked for sequencing had displayed CD8+CD57+ cell expansion on flow cytometry. Each patient had severe acquired aplastic anemia. Blood sampling was performed on the patients, and none of them had received therapy by then. As to this clonotype: Its specificity is unknown.

TCR beta VDJ and CDR3 profiling used genomic DNA as template. TCRdb analysed the reads with MiXCR anew, one entry per CDR3 protein. The sample contains around 200,000 distinct CDR3 sequences, around 47% of which appear only once. Sample: sorted CD4+, CD8+, or CD8+CD57+ T cells (not recorded which) from PBMCs. The J gene is TRBJ2-1, the V gene TRBV11-1; 11 bases align to TRBD2. The clonotype was recovered from a human donor with aplastic anemia. The CDR3 DNA is TGTGCCAGCAGCTTGGGACTAGCGGCCACCAATGAGCAGTTCTTC. Its translation is CASSLGLAATNEQFF. The variable domain in full, with the rest retrieved from reference TRBV11-1 and TRBJ2-1, is EAEVAQSPRYKITEKSQAVAFWCDPISGHATLYWYRQILGQGPELLVQFQDESVVDDSQLPKDRFSAERLKGVDSTLKIQPAELGDSAMYLCASSLGLAATNEQFFGPGTRLTVL.